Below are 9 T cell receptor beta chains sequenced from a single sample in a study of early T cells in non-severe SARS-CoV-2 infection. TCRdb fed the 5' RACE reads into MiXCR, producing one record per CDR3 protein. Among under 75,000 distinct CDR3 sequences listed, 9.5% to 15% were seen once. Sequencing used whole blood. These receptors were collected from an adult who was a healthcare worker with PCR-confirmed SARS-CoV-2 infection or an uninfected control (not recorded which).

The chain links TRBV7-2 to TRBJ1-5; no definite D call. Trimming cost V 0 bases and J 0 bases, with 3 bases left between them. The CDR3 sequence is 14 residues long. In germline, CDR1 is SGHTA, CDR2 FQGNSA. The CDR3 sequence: CASSLAVSNQPQHF. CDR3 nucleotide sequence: TGTGCCAGCAGCTTAGCCGTTAGCAATCAGCCCCAGCATTTT.

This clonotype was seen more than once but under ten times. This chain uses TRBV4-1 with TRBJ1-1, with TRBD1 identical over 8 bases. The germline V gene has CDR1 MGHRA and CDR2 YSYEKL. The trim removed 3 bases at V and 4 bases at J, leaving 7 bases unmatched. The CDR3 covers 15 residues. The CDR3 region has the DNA TGCGCCAGCAGCCACTCCCGAACAGGGGGCACTGAAGCTTTCTTT. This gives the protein CASSHSRTGGTEAFF.

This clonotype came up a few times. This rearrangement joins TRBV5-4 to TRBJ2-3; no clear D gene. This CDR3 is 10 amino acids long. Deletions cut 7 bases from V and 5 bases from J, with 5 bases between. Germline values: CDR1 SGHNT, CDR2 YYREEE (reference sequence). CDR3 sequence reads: CASGRDTQYF. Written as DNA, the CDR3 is TGTGCCAGCGGGCGAGATACGCAGTATTTT.

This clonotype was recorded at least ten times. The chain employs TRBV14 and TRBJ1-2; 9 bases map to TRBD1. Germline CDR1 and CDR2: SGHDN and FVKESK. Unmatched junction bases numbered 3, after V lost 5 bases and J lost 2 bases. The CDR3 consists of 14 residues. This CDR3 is CASSLGQGNYGYTF. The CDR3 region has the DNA TGTGCCAGCAGCTTGGGACAGGGAAACTATGGCTACACCTTC.

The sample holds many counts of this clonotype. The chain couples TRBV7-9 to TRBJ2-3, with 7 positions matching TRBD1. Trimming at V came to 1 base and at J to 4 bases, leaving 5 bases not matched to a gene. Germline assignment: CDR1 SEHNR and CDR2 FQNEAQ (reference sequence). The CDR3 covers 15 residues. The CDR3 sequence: CASSLGDSPADTQYF. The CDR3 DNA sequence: TGTGCCAGCAGCTTAGGGGACAGCCCAGCAGATACGCAGTATTTT.

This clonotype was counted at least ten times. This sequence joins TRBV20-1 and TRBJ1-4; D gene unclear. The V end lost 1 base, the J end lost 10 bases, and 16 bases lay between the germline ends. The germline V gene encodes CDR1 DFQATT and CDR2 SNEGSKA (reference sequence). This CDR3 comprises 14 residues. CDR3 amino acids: CSARVGGESGKLFF. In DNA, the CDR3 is TGCAGTGCTAGAGTGGGAGGAGAGAGTGGAAAACTGTTTTTT.

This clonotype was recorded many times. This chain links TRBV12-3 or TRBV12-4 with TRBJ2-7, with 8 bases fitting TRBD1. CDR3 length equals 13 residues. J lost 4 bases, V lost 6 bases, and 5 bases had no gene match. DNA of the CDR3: TGTGCCAGCAGACAAGACAGGGGTTACGAGCAGTACTTC. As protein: CASRQDRGYEQYF.

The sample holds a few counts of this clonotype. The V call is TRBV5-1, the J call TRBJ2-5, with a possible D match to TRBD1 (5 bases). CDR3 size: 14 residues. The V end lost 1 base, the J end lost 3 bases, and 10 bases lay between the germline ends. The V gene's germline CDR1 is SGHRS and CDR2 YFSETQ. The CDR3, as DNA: TGCGCCAGCAGCTTGTCCAGGGTCGAAGAGACCCAGTACTTC. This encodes CASSLSRVEETQYF.

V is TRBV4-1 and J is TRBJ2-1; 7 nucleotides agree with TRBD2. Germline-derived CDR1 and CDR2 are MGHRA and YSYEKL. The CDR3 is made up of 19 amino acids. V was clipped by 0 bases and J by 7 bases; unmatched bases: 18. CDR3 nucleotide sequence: TGCGCCAGCAGCCAAGAGAGTACGCGGCTAGCGGTTTCGGGGAATGAGCAGTTCTTC. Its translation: CASSQESTRLAVSGNEQFF.